These 2 T cell receptor beta chains came from one sample sequenced in a study of blood T cell repertoires in COVID-19. This table comes from immunoSEQ multiplex PCR, and its TCRdb copy is limited to in-frame clones, with some not included. The sample comprises approximately 110,000 clones, approximately 81% of which are singletons, and less than 3.5% rests with the top ten. The sample was peripheral blood. The receptors were gathered from a man in his forties or fifties with acute or convalescent COVID-19.

About this clone itself: Other DNA sequences from this sample encode an identical CDR3 as well. The chain has TRBV5-5 and TRBJ2-1, with D tentatively TRBD1 (5 bases). V was cut by 4 bases and J by 0 bases, with 8 bases left in between. Germline V gives CDR1 SGHKS, CDR2 YYEKEE (reference sequence). There are 14 residues in the CDR3. Here the CDR3 reads CASSVGDSYNEQFF. CDR3 nucleotides: TGTGCCAGCAGCGTAGGGGACTCCTACAATGAGCAGTTCTTC.

V and J are TRBV4-3 and TRBJ2-1; a possible D gene is TRBD1 (5 bases). This CDR3 contains 14 residues. V shed 0 bases and J shed 10 bases, with 13 bases lying between them. Germline CDR1 LGHNA, CDR2 YSLEER. This CDR3 is CASSQEGVTMEQFF. The CDR3 DNA is TGCGCCAGCAGCCAAGAAGGGGTTACAATGGAGCAGTTCTTC.